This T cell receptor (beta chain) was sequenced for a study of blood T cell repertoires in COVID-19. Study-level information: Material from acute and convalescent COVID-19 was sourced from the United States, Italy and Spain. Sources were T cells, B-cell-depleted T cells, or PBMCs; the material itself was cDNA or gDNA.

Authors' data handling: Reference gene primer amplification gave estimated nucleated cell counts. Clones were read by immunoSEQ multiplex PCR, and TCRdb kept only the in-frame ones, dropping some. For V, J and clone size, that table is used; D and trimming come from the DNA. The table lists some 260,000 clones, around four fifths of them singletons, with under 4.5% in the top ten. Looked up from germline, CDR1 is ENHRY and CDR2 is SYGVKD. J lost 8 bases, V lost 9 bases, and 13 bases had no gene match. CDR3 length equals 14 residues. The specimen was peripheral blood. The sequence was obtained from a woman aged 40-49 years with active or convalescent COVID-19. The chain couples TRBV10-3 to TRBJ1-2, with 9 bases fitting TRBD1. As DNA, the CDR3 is TGTGCCATGGGACAGGGAAACCCATCAGCGGGCTACACCTTC. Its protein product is CAMGQGNPSAGYTF.